Listed below are T cell receptor beta chains from one sample, sequenced in a study of identical twins. TCRdb re-called the 5' RACE reads through MiXCR, storing one row per CDR3 protein. The data show some 330,000 distinct CDR3 sequences, with roughly 10% seen just once and under 10% held by the top ten. The specimen was naive T cells sorted from blood. The receptors stem from a woman between 45 and 65 years old in good health. Both conserved end residues are part of each CDR3. A D gene is named only where the DNA matches it firmly. Size tells how often a clone was seen (once, few, many) or the class of an expanded clone, and some rows leave it out.

j_call v_call d_call clone_size cdr3_nt cdr3_aa
TRBJ2-3 TRBV5-1 NA many TGCGCCAGCAGCTTGGGGGCAGATACGCAGTATTTT CASSLGADTQYF
TRBJ2-1 TRBV15 TRBD2 NA TGTGCCACCAGCACCCCCCTAGCGGCGAATGAGCAGTTCTTC CATSTPLAANEQFF
TRBJ2-5 TRBV29-1 NA NA TGCAGCGTTTCAGTCGCGGGAGAGACCCAGTACTTC CSVSVAGETQYF
TRBJ2-3 TRBV12-3/TRBV12-4 NA few TGTGCCAGCAGTTTAGCGGAGGGCGATACGCAGTATTTT CASSLAEGDTQYF
TRBJ2-7 TRBV29-1 TRBD2 NA TGCAGCGTTGTTCAACTAGCGGGAGGCTACGAGCAGTACTTC CSVVQLAGGYEQYF
TRBJ2-7 TRBV5-6 TRBD1 few TGTGCCAGCAGTCCGGGACAGGGCAGTCGTTTGGTCCTATTC CASSPGQGSRLVLF
TRBJ1-5 TRBV6-1 NA few TGTGCCAGCACGGAGATTTGGGGGGGCAATCAGCCCCAGCATTTT CASTEIWGGNQPQHF
TRBJ2-1 TRBV20-1 TRBD2 few TGCAGTGCCGTTATAGCGGGAGTCAGAGATGAGCAGTTCTTC CSAVIAGVRDEQFF
TRBJ2-2 TRBV6-5 TRBD2 few TGTGCCAGCACTCCCTACGGGAGGGCCGGGGAGCTGTTTTTT CASTPYGRAGELFF
TRBJ2-5 TRBV15 NA NA TGTGCCACCAGCAGAGATGGTGGGCAAGAGACCCAGTACTTC CATSRDGGQETQYF
TRBJ2-3 TRBV12-3/TRBV12-4 TRBD2 few TGTGCCAGCAGTTTAGCAGGACTAGCGAGCACAGATACGCAGTATTTT CASSLAGLASTDTQYF
TRBJ2-5 TRBV20-1 TRBD2 NA TGCAGTGCTCAAGCGGGATGGTACCAAGAGACCCAGTACTTC CSAQAGWYQETQYF
TRBJ2-3 TRBV12-3/TRBV12-4 NA few TGTGCCAGCAGTTTCTCCATAGCGGTTAGCACAGATACGCAGTATTTT CASSFSIAVSTDTQYF
TRBJ2-1 TRBV7-8 NA NA TGTGCCAGCAGCTTGGATCCCCGAGCTCTCAATGAGCAGTTCTTC CASSLDPRALNEQFF